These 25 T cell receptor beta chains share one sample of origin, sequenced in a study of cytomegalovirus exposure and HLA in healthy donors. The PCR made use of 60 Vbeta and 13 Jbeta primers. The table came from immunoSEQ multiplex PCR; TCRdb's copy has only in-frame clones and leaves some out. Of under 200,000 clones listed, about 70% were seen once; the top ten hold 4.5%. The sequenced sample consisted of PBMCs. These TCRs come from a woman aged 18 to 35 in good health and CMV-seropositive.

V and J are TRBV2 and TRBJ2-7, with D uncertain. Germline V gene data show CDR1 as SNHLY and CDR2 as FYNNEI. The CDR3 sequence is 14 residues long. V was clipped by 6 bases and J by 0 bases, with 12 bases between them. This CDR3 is CASRITNLSYEQYF. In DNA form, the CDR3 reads TGTGCCAGCAGAATTACTAACCTCTCCTACGAGCAGTACTTC.

Here the CDR3 reads CAWNTGTMTSEAFF. The CDR3, as DNA: TGTGCCTGGAACACCGGGACAATGACTTCTGAAGCTTTCTTT. The rearrangement uses TRBV30 and TRBJ1-1, with D possibly matching TRBD1 (6 bases). CDR1 is GTSNPN, CDR2 SVGIG, per germline (reference sequence). V dropped 4 bases and J dropped 6 bases, with 18 bases sitting between them. The CDR3 extends over 14 amino acids.

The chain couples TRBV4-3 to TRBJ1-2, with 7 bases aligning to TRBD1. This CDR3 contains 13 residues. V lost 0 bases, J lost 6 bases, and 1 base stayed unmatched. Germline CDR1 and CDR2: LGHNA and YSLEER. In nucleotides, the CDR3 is TGCGCCAGCAGCCAAGAGACAGGGAATGGCTACACCTTC. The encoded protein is CASSQETGNGYTF.

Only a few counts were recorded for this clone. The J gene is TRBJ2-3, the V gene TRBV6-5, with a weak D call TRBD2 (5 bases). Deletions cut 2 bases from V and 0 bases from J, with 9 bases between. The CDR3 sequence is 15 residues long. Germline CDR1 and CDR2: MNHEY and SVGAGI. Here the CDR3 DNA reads TGTGCCAGCAGTTACCGCGGACTGAGCACAGATACGCAGTATTTT. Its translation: CASSYRGLSTDTQYF.

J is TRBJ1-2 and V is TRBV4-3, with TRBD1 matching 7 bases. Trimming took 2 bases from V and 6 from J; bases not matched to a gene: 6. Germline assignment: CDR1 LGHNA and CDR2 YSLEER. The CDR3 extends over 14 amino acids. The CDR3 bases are TGCGCCAGCAGCCAACGGAGGGGGCACGATGGCTACACCTTC. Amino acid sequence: CASSQRRGHDGYTF.

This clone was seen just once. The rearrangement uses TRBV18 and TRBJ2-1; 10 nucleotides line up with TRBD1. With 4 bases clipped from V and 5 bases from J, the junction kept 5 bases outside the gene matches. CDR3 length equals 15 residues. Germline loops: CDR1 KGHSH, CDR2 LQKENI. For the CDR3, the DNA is TGTGCCAGCTCACATCGGACAGGGGGAAACAATGAGCAGTTCTTC. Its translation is CASSHRTGGNNEQFF.

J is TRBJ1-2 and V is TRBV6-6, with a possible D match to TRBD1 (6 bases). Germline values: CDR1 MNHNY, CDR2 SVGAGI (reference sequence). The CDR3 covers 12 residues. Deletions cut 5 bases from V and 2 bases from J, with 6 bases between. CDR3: CASSTGNYGYTF. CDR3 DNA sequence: TGTGCCAGCAGTACAGGGAACTATGGCTACACCTTC.

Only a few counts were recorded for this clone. CDR3 sequence: CASRFVQGARDIQYF. CDR3 coding DNA: TGTGCCAGCAGATTCGTACAGGGGGCGCGGGACATTCAGTACTTC. The genes are TRBV7-2 and TRBJ2-4; TRBD1 matches at 9 bases. V shed 6 bases, J shed 8 bases, and the junction held 11 bases outside the gene matches. The CDR3 is 15 residues long. Per the germline V gene, CDR1 is SGHTA and CDR2 is FQGNSA.

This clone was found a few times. CDR3 nucleotide sequence: TGTGCCAGCAGTGGAGCGGGAGGGCCCCATGAGCAGTTCTTC. Encoded protein: CASSGAGGPHEQFF. V usage is TRBV6-6 and J usage is TRBJ2-1, with 10 positions matching TRBD2. With 5 bases clipped from V and 8 bases from J, the junction kept 6 bases outside the gene matches. This CDR3 is 14 amino acids long. The V gene's germline CDR1 is MNHNY and CDR2 SVGAGI (reference sequence).

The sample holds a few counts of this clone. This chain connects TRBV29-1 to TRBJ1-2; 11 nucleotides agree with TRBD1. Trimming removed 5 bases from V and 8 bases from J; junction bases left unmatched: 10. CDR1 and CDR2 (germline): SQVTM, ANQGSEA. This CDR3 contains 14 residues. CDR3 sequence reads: CSVSRGQGAVGYTF. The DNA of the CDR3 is TGCAGCGTTTCCCGAGGACAGGGGGCCGTCGGCTACACCTTC. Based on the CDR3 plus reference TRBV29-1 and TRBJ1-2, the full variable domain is SAVISQKPSRDICQRGTSLTIQCQVDSQVTMMFWYRQQPGQSLTLIATANQGSEATYESGFVIDKFPISRPNLTFSTLTVSNMSPEDSSIYLCSVSRGQGAVGYTFGSGTRLTVV.

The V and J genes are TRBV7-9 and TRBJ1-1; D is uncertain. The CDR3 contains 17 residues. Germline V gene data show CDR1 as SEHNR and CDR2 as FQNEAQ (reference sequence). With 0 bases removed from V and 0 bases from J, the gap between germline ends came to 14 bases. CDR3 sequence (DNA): TGTGCCAGCAGCTTAGCCGTATCCGTTGGCCTGAACACTGAAGCTTTCTTT. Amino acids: CASSLAVSVGLNTEAFF. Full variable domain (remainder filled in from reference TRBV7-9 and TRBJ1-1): DTGVSQNPRHKITKRGQNVTFRCDPISEHNRLYWYRQTLGQGPEFLTYFQNEAQLEKSRLLSDRFSAERPKGSFSTLEIQRTEQGDSAMYLCASSLAVSVGLNTEAFFGQGTRLTVV.

Here the CDR3 DNA reads TGTGCCAGCTCACCATGGCAGGATAATGAAAAACTGTTTTTT. Translation: CASSPWQDNEKLFF. The chain recombines TRBV18 with TRBJ1-4, with D uncertain. Germline V gene lookup returns CDR1 KGHSH and CDR2 LQKENI. The ends were cut back, 2 bases at V and 4 bases at J, with 8 bases in the middle. This CDR3 has 14 amino acids.

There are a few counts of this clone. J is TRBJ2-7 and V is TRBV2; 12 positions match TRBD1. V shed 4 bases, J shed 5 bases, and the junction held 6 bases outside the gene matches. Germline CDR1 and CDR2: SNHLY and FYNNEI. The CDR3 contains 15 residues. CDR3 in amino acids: CASSGGQGAQDEQYF. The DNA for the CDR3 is TGTGCCAGCAGTGGGGGACAGGGGGCTCAGGACGAGCAGTACTTC. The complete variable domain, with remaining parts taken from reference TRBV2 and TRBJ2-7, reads EPEVTQTPSHQVTQMGQEVILRCVPISNHLYFYWYRQILGQKVEFLVSFYNNEISEKSEIFDDQFSVERPDGSNFTLKIRSTKLEDSAMYFCASSGGQGAQDEQYFGPGTRLTVT.

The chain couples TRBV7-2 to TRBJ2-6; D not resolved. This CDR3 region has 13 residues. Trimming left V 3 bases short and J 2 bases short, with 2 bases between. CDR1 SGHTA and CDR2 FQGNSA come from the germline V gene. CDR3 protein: CASSFAGANVLTF. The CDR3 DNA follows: TGTGCCAGCAGCTTCGCTGGGGCCAACGTCCTGACTTTC.

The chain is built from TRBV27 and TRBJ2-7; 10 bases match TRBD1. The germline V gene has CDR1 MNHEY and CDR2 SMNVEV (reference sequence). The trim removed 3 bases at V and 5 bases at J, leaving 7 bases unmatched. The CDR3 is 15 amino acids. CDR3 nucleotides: TGTGCCAGCAGTTTGTGGACAGGGGGGTCCCACGAGCAGTACTTC. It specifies CASSLWTGGSHEQYF.

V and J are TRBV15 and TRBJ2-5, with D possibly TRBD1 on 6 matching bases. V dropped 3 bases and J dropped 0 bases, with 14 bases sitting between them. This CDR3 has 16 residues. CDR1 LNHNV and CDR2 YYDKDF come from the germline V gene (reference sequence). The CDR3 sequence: CATSRELQGYQETQYF. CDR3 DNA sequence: TGTGCCACCAGCAGGGAACTACAGGGCTACCAAGAGACCCAGTACTTC.

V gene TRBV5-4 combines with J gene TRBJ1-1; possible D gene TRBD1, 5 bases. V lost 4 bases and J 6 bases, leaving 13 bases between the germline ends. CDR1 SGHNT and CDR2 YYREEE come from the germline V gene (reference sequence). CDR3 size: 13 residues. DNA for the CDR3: TGTGCCAGCAGCCCCTCCAGGGATCCTGAAGCTTTCTTT. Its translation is CASSPSRDPEAFF.

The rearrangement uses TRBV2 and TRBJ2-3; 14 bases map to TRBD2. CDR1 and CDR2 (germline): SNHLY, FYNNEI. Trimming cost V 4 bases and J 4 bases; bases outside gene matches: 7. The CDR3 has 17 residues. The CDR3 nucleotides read TGTGCCAGCAGTGCAATCCGACTAGCGGGAGGGTCAGATACGCAGTATTTT. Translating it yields CASSAIRLAGGSDTQYF.

The chain's CDR3 is CASRQIAGTGGTNTEAFF. DNA for the CDR3: TGTGCCAGCAGACAAATCGCCGGGACAGGGGGCACAAACACTGAAGCTTTCTTT. This chain connects TRBV5-5 to TRBJ1-1, with TRBD1 matching 12 bases. In germline, CDR1 is SGHKS, CDR2 YYEKEE (reference sequence). CDR3 length equals 18 residues. The trim removed 5 bases at V and 2 bases at J, leaving 13 bases unmatched. Full variable domain (rest looked up from reference TRBV5-5 and TRBJ1-1): DAGVTQSPTHLIKTRGQQVTLRCSPISGHKSVSWYQQVLGQGPQFIFQYYEKEERGRGNFPDRFSARQFPNYSSELNVNALLLGDSALYLCASRQIAGTGGTNTEAFFGQGTRLTVV.

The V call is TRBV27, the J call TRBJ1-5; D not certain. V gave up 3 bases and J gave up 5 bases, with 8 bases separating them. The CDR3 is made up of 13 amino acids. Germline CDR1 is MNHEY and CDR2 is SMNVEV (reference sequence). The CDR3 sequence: CASSLFLDQPQHF. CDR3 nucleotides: TGTGCCAGCAGTTTGTTCCTTGATCAGCCCCAGCATTTT.

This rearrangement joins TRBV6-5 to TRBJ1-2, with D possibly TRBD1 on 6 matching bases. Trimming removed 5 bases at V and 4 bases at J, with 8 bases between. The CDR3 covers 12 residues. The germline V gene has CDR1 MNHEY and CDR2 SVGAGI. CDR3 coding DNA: TGTGCCAGCAGTCCGGACAGCTATGGCTACACCTTC. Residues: CASSPDSYGYTF.

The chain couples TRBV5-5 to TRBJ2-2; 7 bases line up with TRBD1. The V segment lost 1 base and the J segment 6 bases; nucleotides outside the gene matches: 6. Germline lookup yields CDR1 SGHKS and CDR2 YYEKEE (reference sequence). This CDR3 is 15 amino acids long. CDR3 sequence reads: CASSLLHDRAGELFF. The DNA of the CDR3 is TGTGCCAGCAGCTTGCTCCACGACAGGGCCGGGGAGCTGTTTTTT.

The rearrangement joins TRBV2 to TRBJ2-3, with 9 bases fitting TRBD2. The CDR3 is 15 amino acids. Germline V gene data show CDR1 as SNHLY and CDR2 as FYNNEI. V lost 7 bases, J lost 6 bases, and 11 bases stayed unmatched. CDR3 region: CASKLTSGTGDTQYF. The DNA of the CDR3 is TGTGCCAGCAAGCTGACTAGCGGTACAGGGGATACGCAGTATTTT.

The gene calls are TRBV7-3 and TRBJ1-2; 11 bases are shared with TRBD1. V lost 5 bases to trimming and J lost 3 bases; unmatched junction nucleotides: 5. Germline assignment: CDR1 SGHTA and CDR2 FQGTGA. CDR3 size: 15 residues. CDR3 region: CASSPGQGAHYGYTF. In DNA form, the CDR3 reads TGTGCCAGCAGCCCTGGACAGGGGGCGCACTATGGCTACACCTTC.

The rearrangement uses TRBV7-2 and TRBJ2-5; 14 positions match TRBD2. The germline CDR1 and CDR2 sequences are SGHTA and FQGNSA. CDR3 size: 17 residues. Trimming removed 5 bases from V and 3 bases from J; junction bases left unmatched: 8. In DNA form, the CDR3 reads TGTGCCAGCAGCGTATCACCGGGACTAGCGGGGGAAGAGACCCAGTACTTC. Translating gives CASSVSPGLAGEETQYF.